This T cell receptor beta chain emerged from a study of human T cells and chemical hapten exposure. Overall study: The use of 2% DPC on about 2 cm by about 2 cm of upper inner arm skin constituted sensitization. The cohort included alopecia areata under or over 50% scalp, totalis and universalis.

TCRdb re-analysed the RACE reads in MiXCR, keeping a single row per CDR3 protein. The top ten hold roughly 2% of the sample, which has 80,000 to 95,000 distinct CDR3 sequences, about 10% seen once. CDR3 size: 16 residues. Trimming shortened V by 0 bases and J by 0 bases, and 9 bases separated the two germline ends. Germline V gene sequence: CDR1 MNHEY, CDR2 SVGEGT. Stated time point: patch test 2, 6 weeks after DPC sensitization. Treatment denoted: therapeutic diphenylcyclopropenone sensitization with weekly scalp DPC. Alopecia patients between 18 and 70 years old and suitable for DPC were used as donors. Study-level findings and limits: TCRs exceeding 1 in 1000 frequency stayed unchanged with DPC sensitization.

This clonotype ranks as medium-sized. Its cognate antigen is unknown. The source is a man aged 35 to 55 with alopecia areata. Some clones in this sample may be carry-over from other donors' samples. The starting material was whole blood, obtained in connection with sensitization to the hapten diphenylcyclopropenone (DPC). The chain recombines TRBV6-2 or TRBV6-3 with TRBJ1-5; D perhaps matches TRBD1 (5 bases). In DNA form, the CDR3 reads TGTGCCAGCAGTTACTCCGGGGCCTATAGCAATCAGCCCCAGCATTTT. It specifies CASSYSGAYSNQPQHF.